At least ten counts were recorded for the clone carrying this TCR beta chain. Its antigen is undetermined. Enrolled ophthalmopathy patients presented with a Clinical Activity Score of at least 3, a NOSPECS grade of at least 4, and disease duration under 3 months. Cells are PBMCs isolated from around 9.4 ml of fresh blood. Germline-derived CDR1 and CDR2 are MNHNS and SASEGT. Trimming stripped 7 bases from V and 1 base from J, with 11 bases between. The CDR3 spans 13 residues. This entry is derived from a study of T cells in Graves' hyperthyroidism and ophthalmopathy. The study, taken as a whole, reports: A 13 V-J signature model discriminated ophthalmopathy versus stable hyperthyroidism.

TCR beta CDR3 regions were amplified from RNA transcripts. TCR CDR3 underwent first-round RT-PCR with the HTBI primer set. Each CDR3 protein gets one entry after TCRdb re-called the multiplex PCR reads with MiXCR. This table holds about 400,000 distinct CDR3 sequences, 14% to 15% found once. J is TRBJ2-7 and V is TRBV6-1, with D possibly matching TRBD1 (6 bases). Sequencing used blood. The source of this sequence is a man between 18 and 29 years old with Graves' ophthalmopathy. The CDR3 reads CASIPGVSYEQYF. In DNA, the CDR3 is TGTGCCAGCATCCCAGGGGTTTCCTACGAGCAGTACTTC.